The 20 T cell receptor beta chains in this list originate from one sample, sequenced in a study of blood T cell repertoires in COVID-19. Profiling relied on immunoSEQ multiplex PCR, and the TCRdb table lists in-frame clones only, not all of them. The profile shows approximately 300,000 clones, 90% to 95% of them singletons. Sequencing was performed on PBMCs or T cells enriched from blood (not recorded which). The origin of the receptors is a woman aged 25 to 45 who had been exposed to COVID-19.

The V gene is TRBV9, the J gene TRBJ1-6, with D perhaps TRBD1 (6 bases). CDR1 and CDR2 (germline): SGDLS, YYNGEE. V shed 4 bases and J shed 7 bases, with 12 bases lying between them. CDR3 length: 14 amino acids. Here the CDR3 DNA reads TGTGCCAGCAGCCTAGGCACAGGGAATTCACCCCTCCACTTT. Residues: CASSLGTGNSPLHF.

In its sample, this clone was seen once. The chain employs TRBV5-1 and TRBJ2-7, with TRBD2 as a possible D gene (6 bases). V was pared by 9 bases and J by 0 bases, with 16 bases between. The CDR3 totals 14 residues. Germline V gene data show CDR1 as SGHRS and CDR2 as YFSETQ. The CDR3 here is CATRPGLSSYEQYF. As DNA, the CDR3 is TGCGCCACTCGCCCGGGACTTTCCTCCTACGAGCAGTACTTC.

This chain connects TRBV5-5 to TRBJ2-5; 7 bases line up with TRBD2. There are 15 residues in the CDR3. Germline trimming cut 0 bases from V and 3 bases from J; bases unmatched to any gene: 5. The germline V gene encodes CDR1 SGHKS and CDR2 YYEKEE (reference sequence). CDR3 sequence reads: CASSLDGGSKETQYF. The CDR3 DNA sequence: TGTGCCAGCAGCTTGGACGGGGGGAGTAAAGAGACCCAGTACTTC.

The rearrangement uses TRBV20-1 and TRBJ1-5; a possible D gene is TRBD1 (5 bases). V lost 3 bases, J lost 2 bases, and 14 bases lay in between. The CDR3 loop spans 15 amino acids. The germline V gene has CDR1 DFQATT and CDR2 SNEGSKA (reference sequence). For the CDR3, the DNA is TGCAGTGCTAGTTCGGGACTAGAAGGCAATCAGCCCCAGCATTTT. This encodes CSASSGLEGNQPQHF.

V usage is TRBV6-2 or TRBV6-3 and J usage is TRBJ1-2; TRBD1 is a possible D gene (6 bases). The CDR3 length is 13 residues. V was shortened by 5 bases and J by 9 bases, with 16 bases between the two germline ends. CDR1 and CDR2 from the germline V gene are MNHEY and SVGEGT. The CDR3 DNA reads TGTGCCAGCAGTGATGACAGGCCAACCAGCTACACCTTC. It translates to CASSDDRPTSYTF.

V and J are TRBV4-2 and TRBJ1-5; tentatively, D is TRBD1 (6 bases). The germline V gene has CDR1 LGHNA and CDR2 YNFKEQ. V was pared by 4 bases and J by 4 bases, with 14 bases between. The CDR3 is 15 residues long. Written as DNA, the CDR3 is TGTGCCAGCAGCCCAAGAATACAGGGAAATCAGCCCCAGCATTTT. It translates to CASSPRIQGNQPQHF.

The genes are TRBV5-1 and TRBJ1-4, with TRBD1 matching over 9 bases. The V and J ends lost 3 bases and 5 bases, in that order; junction bases with no gene match: 5. This CDR3 spans 15 amino acids. CDR1 is SGHRS and CDR2 is YFSETQ in the germline V gene. CDR3 DNA: TGCGCCAGCAGCTCCCTCGGGACAGGGAATGAAAAACTGTTTTTT. It encodes CASSSLGTGNEKLFF.

The chain couples TRBV10-3 to TRBJ1-3, with D unclear. The length of the CDR3 is 15 residues. V lost 7 bases and J 0 bases, leaving 13 bases between the germline ends. The germline V gene encodes CDR1 ENHRY and CDR2 SYGVKD. In DNA, the CDR3 is TGTGCCATCAAAAGGCAGGCCACCTCTGGAAACACCATATATTTT. It translates to CAIKRQATSGNTIYF.

Only one count was recorded for this clone. The V and J genes are TRBV7-8 and TRBJ1-1; 7 bases are a match to TRBD1. The V and J ends lost 5 bases and 6 bases, in that order; junction bases with no gene match: 6. The CDR3 runs 13 residues. Germline V CDR1 and CDR2: SGHVS, FQNEAQ. Here the CDR3 DNA reads TGTGCCAGCAGCCCTCAGGGGGAGGCTGAAGCTTTCTTT. Amino acids: CASSPQGEAEAFF. The full variable domain, rest sourced from reference TRBV7-8 and TRBJ1-1, is GAGVSQSPRYKVAKRGQDVALRCDPISGHVSLFWYQQALGQGPEFLTYFQNEAQLDKSGLPSDRFFAERPEGSVSTLKIQRTQQEDSAVYLCASSPQGEAEAFFGQGTRLTVV.

The chain carries TRBV5-1 and TRBJ1-2; D gene unclear. Germline V lookup: CDR1 SGHRS, CDR2 YFSETQ. The CDR3 has 15 residues. The V end was cut by 0 bases, the J end by 8 bases, with 17 bases between. The CDR3 sequence is CASSLVGRMARGYTF. As DNA, the CDR3 is TGCGCCAGCAGCTTGGTTGGGAGAATGGCCAGGGGCTACACCTTC.

This chain uses TRBV7-9 with TRBJ1-4, with 9 bases matching TRBD1. CDR3 size: 16 residues. V lost 7 bases, J lost 6 bases, and 12 bases stayed unmatched. Germline values: CDR1 SEHNR, CDR2 FQNEAQ (reference sequence). DNA of the CDR3: TGTGCCAGCACCAAACCCGTCGGGACAGGGTATGAAAAACTGTTTTTT. It specifies CASTKPVGTGYEKLFF.

In DNA, the CDR3 is TGTGCCAGCAGCCCTGACAGGGTCGTCACCGGGGAGCTGTTTTTT. This gives the protein CASSPDRVVTGELFF. V gene TRBV5-6 combines with J gene TRBJ2-2; 7 nucleotides align to TRBD1. Looked up from germline, CDR1 is SGHDT and CDR2 is YYEEEE. J lost 4 bases, V lost 4 bases, and 7 bases had no gene match. This CDR3 contains 15 residues.

This chain joins TRBV29-1 and TRBJ2-3; D is perhaps TRBD2 (5 bases). The V end lost 5 bases, the J end lost 3 bases, and 15 bases lay between the germline ends. CDR1 and CDR2 (germline): SQVTM, ANQGSEA. The CDR3 is 14 amino acids. The CDR3 loop reads CSVTGGTKTDTQYF. CDR3 coding DNA: TGCAGCGTTACTGGAGGTACAAAAACAGATACGCAGTATTTT.

This chain joins TRBV12-3 or TRBV12-4 and TRBJ2-3, with 7 nucleotides matching TRBD2. After removal of 7 bases from V and 9 bases from J, the junction contained 7 bases not matched to a gene. The CDR3 sequence is 12 residues long. CDR3 region: CASTWGGVTQYF. The DNA for the CDR3 is TGTGCCAGCACCTGGGGGGGGGTAACGCAGTATTTT.

V gene TRBV6-5 combines with J gene TRBJ2-2, with 10 bases identical to TRBD2. Germline CDR1 MNHEY, CDR2 SVGAGI. The CDR3 loop spans 15 amino acids. J was trimmed by 5 bases and V by 10 bases; bases with no gene match: 10. The CDR3 sequence: CATRSGTSATGELFF. Here the CDR3 DNA reads TGTGCCACCCGCTCCGGGACTAGCGCTACCGGGGAGCTGTTTTTT.

The chain combines TRBV7-9 with TRBJ1-2; no definite D call. The CDR3 is 13 residues long. V was trimmed by 8 bases and J by 8 bases, leaving 18 bases between them. Germline V gives CDR1 SEHNR, CDR2 FQNEAQ (reference sequence). The CDR3 region is CASLREVGLGYTF. CDR3 in DNA: TGTGCCAGCCTTAGAGAGGTCGGCTTAGGCTACACCTTC.

This chain connects TRBV9 to TRBJ2-1; 8 nucleotides line up with TRBD1. Germline CDR1 is SGDLS and CDR2 is YYNGEE. Trimming took 4 bases from V and 6 from J; bases not matched to a gene: 15. The CDR3 runs 17 residues. CDR3: CASSPRPDRAVINEQFF. The CDR3 nucleotides read TGTGCCAGCAGCCCTCGCCCGGACAGGGCGGTAATCAATGAGCAGTTCTTC.

The V gene is TRBV2, the J gene TRBJ1-6; D is possibly TRBD1 (6 bases). The V gene lost 8 bases and the J gene lost 1 base, with 21 bases spanning the gap. This CDR3 is built from 18 residues. The germline V gene encodes CDR1 SNHLY and CDR2 FYNNEI. This CDR3 is CASGRWEQTGSYNSPLHF. The CDR3 nucleotides are TGTGCCAGCGGTCGATGGGAACAGACAGGATCCTATAATTCACCCCTCCACTTT.

The chain employs TRBV9 and TRBJ1-3; 9 nucleotides align to TRBD1. Germline CDR1 SGDLS, CDR2 YYNGEE. V shed 3 bases, J shed 1 base, and the junction held 5 bases outside the gene matches. The CDR3 is 16 amino acids. The CDR3 loop is CASSGTGDFSGNTIYF. Written as DNA, the CDR3 is TGTGCCAGCAGCGGGACAGGGGATTTTTCTGGAAACACCATATATTTT.

CDR3 DNA sequence: TGTGCCAGCAGGACAGATTATGGCTACACCTTC. This gives the protein CASRTDYGYTF. V is TRBV6-5 and J is TRBJ1-2; D might be TRBD1 (5 bases). CDR1 and CDR2 from the germline V gene are MNHEY and SVGAGI. The V end was cut by 6 bases, the J end by 5 bases, with 7 bases between. The CDR3 runs 11 residues.